A single sample is the source of the 21 T cell receptor beta chains below, sequenced in a study of blood T cell repertoires in COVID-19. The protocol was immunoSEQ multiplex PCR, while the TCRdb copy is restricted to in-frame clones and leaves out a portion. The sample holds roughly 250,000 clones, around 90% seen once. The specimen sequenced was PBMCs or T cells enriched from blood (not recorded which). Receptors were obtained from a woman aged 40 to 55 with acute COVID-19.

The rearrangement joins TRBV4-1 to TRBJ1-3, with D tentatively TRBD1 (5 bases). The V and J ends lost 6 bases and 2 bases respectively, with 8 bases between them. Germline values: CDR1 MGHRA, CDR2 YSYEKL. The length of the CDR3 is 13 residues. CDR3 coding DNA: TGCGCCAGCAGTACAGGTACTGGAAACACCATATATTTT. Translating gives CASSTGTGNTIYF.

This clone has more than one count but fewer than ten. J is TRBJ2-1 and V is TRBV6-5, with 7 bases that match TRBD2. CDR1 MNHEY and CDR2 SVGAGI come from the germline V gene. V gave up 4 bases and J gave up 3 bases; unmatched junction bases: 3. The CDR3 sequence is 14 residues long. The CDR3 loop is CASSLAGVYNEQFF. The CDR3, as DNA: TGTGCCAGCAGTTTGGCGGGGGTCTACAATGAGCAGTTCTTC.

This chain joins TRBV7-3 and TRBJ2-7; D is possibly TRBD1 (8 bases). Germline V gene sequence: CDR1 SGHTA, CDR2 FQGTGA. The CDR3 totals 15 residues. The V and J ends lost 5 bases and 3 bases respectively, with 17 bases between them. CDR3 DNA sequence: TGTGCCAGCAGCATGACAGGGGACTACCGCTACGAGCAGTACTTC. Protein sequence: CASSMTGDYRYEQYF.

The chain employs TRBV4-1 and TRBJ1-3, with D hard to call. CDR1 MGHRA and CDR2 YSYEKL come from the germline V gene. This CDR3 region has 15 residues. Trimming stripped 1 base from V and 0 bases from J, with 7 bases between. The CDR3, as DNA: TGCGCCAGCAGCCAAGGGTTCAGCTCTGGAAACACCATATATTTT. It specifies CASSQGFSSGNTIYF.

The rearrangement joins TRBV3-1 (or the pseudogene TRBV3-2) to TRBJ2-5, with no clear D. The germline V gene has CDR1 LGHDT and CDR2 YNNKEL (reference sequence). The CDR3 loop spans 14 amino acids. V lost 3 bases and J lost 2, with 10 bases in between. CDR3 in DNA: TGTGCCAGCAGCCAGTCCGAGGCACAAGAGACCCAGTACTTC. Protein sequence: CASSQSEAQETQYF.

J is TRBJ2-2 and V is TRBV5-1; 9 bases fit TRBD1. J lost 14 bases, V lost 4 bases, and 3 bases had no gene match. This CDR3 has 11 amino acids. Germline CDR1 is SGHRS and CDR2 is YFSETQ. The CDR3 here is CASSGQGYLFF. The CDR3, as DNA: TGCGCCAGCAGCGGACAGGGGTATCTGTTTTTT.

The rearrangement uses TRBV3-1 (or the pseudogene TRBV3-2) and TRBJ1-6, with D possibly TRBD1 on 5 matching bases. The CDR3 length is 18 residues. V was cut by 0 bases and J by 0 bases, with 12 bases left in between. Germline V gene lookup returns CDR1 LGHDT and CDR2 YNNKEL (reference sequence). This CDR3 is CASSQDPRGSSYNSPLHF. The CDR3 DNA sequence: TGTGCCAGCAGCCAAGATCCACGGGGGAGCTCCTATAATTCACCCCTCCACTTT.

Only one count was recorded for this clone. The chain carries TRBV7-2 and TRBJ1-5; possible D gene TRBD1, 6 bases. The germline V gene encodes CDR1 SGHTA and CDR2 FQGNSA. CDR3 length: 16 residues. The V and J ends lost 2 bases and 1 base respectively, with 12 bases between them. In DNA, the CDR3 is TGTGCCAGCAGCTTAATGGGGGCCGTGAGCAATCAGCCCCAGCATTTT. Protein sequence: CASSLMGAVSNQPQHF. Together with reference TRBV7-2 and TRBJ1-5, the CDR3 gives the full variable domain: GAGVSQSPSNKVTEKGKDVELRCDPISGHTALYWYRQSLGQGLEFLIYFQGNSAPDKSGLPSDRFSAERTGGSVSTLTIQRTQQEDSAVYLCASSLMGAVSNQPQHFGDGTRLSIL.

The gene calls are TRBV2 and TRBJ1-6; 9 bases are shared with TRBD1. Unmatched junction bases numbered 10, after V lost 1 base and J lost 15 bases. CDR1 and CDR2 (germline): SNHLY, FYNNEI. This CDR3 contains 15 residues. This CDR3 is CASSEEGQGVSVLHF. The CDR3, as DNA: TGTGCCAGCAGTGAAGAGGGACAGGGAGTTTCGGTCCTCCACTTT. The whole variable domain, filled in from reference TRBV2 and TRBJ1-6, reads EPEVTQTPSHQVTQMGQEVILRCVPISNHLYFYWYRQILGQKVEFLVSFYNNEISEKSEIFDDQFSVERPDGSNFTLKIRSTKLEDSAMYFCASSEEGQGVSVLHFGNGTRLTVT.

The V call is TRBV11-3, the J call TRBJ2-7, with TRBD2 as a possible D gene (5 bases). Germline CDR1 reads SGHNT; CDR2 reads YENEEA. The V end lost 1 base, the J end lost 4 bases, and 8 bases lay between the germline ends. This CDR3 has 13 amino acids. CDR3 amino acids: CASSLGGLYEQYF. DNA of the CDR3: TGTGCCAGCAGCTTAGGCGGGTTGTACGAGCAGTACTTC.

The chain uses TRBV4-1 and TRBJ2-3; no reliable D call. The CDR3 is 12 residues long. V was pared by 4 bases and J by 8 bases, with 10 bases between. The germline V gene encodes CDR1 MGHRA and CDR2 YSYEKL. The chain's CDR3 is CASSLRSGTQYF. CDR3 coding DNA: TGCGCCAGCAGCCTGCGGTCGGGTACGCAGTATTTT.

The sample holds one count of this clone. V usage is TRBV30 and J usage is TRBJ1-2; D is uncertain. The germline CDR1 and CDR2 sequences are GTSNPN and SVGIG (reference sequence). V was clipped by 4 bases and J by 4 bases, with 7 bases between them. This CDR3 has 11 amino acids. The CDR3 protein is CAWTGSYGYTF. The CDR3 DNA reads TGTGCCTGGACGGGTAGCTATGGCTACACCTTC.

The V and J genes are TRBV28 and TRBJ1-3; D call uncertain. The CDR3 loop spans 14 amino acids. Germline CDR1 is MDHEN and CDR2 is SYDVKM. V was clipped by 3 bases and J by 0 bases, with 6 bases between them. DNA of the CDR3: TGTGCCAGCAGTTTTCGACTCTCTGGAAACACCATATATTTT. This translates into CASSFRLSGNTIYF.

The CDR3 loop reads CASSRTGLYNEQFF. CDR3 DNA: TGTGCCAGCAGTAGGACAGGGCTCTACAATGAGCAGTTCTTC. This chain links TRBV6-6 with TRBJ2-1, with 8 bases matching TRBD1. Germline V lookup: CDR1 MNHNY, CDR2 SVGAGI (reference sequence). After removal of 5 bases from V and 3 bases from J, the junction contained 3 bases not matched to a gene. The CDR3 has 14 amino acids.

V gene TRBV9 combines with J gene TRBJ2-1, with TRBD1 identical over 8 bases. With 4 bases clipped from V and 5 bases from J, the junction kept 11 bases outside the gene matches. The CDR3 totals 16 residues. Germline V gene lookup returns CDR1 SGDLS and CDR2 YYNGEE. The chain's CDR3 is CASSILTGQGHNEQFF. The CDR3 nucleotides read TGTGCCAGCAGCATCCTCACCGGACAGGGACACAATGAGCAGTTCTTC.

The chain links TRBV7-2 to TRBJ2-5; weak D call: TRBD2 (6 bases). V was shortened by 4 bases and J by 4 bases, with 13 bases between the two germline ends. CDR3 size: 14 residues. The germline gives CDR1 SGHTA, CDR2 FQGNSA. CDR3 region: CASSSRGGTETQYF. DNA of the CDR3: TGTGCCAGCAGCTCCCGCGGCGGGACAGAGACCCAGTACTTC. Based on the CDR3 plus reference TRBV7-2 and TRBJ2-5, the full variable domain is GAGVSQSPSNKVTEKGKDVELRCDPISGHTALYWYRQSLGQGLEFLIYFQGNSAPDKSGLPSDRFSAERTGGSVSTLTIQRTQQEDSAVYLCASSSRGGTETQYFGPGTRLLVL.

The rearrangement uses TRBV28 and TRBJ2-7; TRBD2 aligns across 8 bases. J lost 7 bases, V lost 2 bases, and 10 bases had no gene match. From germline, CDR1 is MDHEN and CDR2 SYDVKM. There are 15 residues in the CDR3. The CDR3 DNA reads as TGTGCCAGCAGTTTAAACGGACTAGCTCCGAGTGAGCAGTACTTC. It is translated as CASSLNGLAPSEQYF.

This chain uses TRBV5-4 with TRBJ1-1; D is unresolved. Trimming stripped 4 bases from V and 2 bases from J, with 15 bases between. Germline V gene lookup returns CDR1 SGHNT and CDR2 YYREEE (reference sequence). The CDR3 covers 15 residues. CDR3 DNA sequence: TGTGCCAGCAGCCCCCCGTCCGTCAGAAACACTGAAGCTTTCTTT. Its translation: CASSPPSVRNTEAFF.

The rearrangement joins TRBV7-3 to TRBJ2-1, with a tentative D call TRBD2 (6 bases). This CDR3 region has 16 residues. Trimming removed 5 bases at V and 2 bases at J, with 16 bases between. Germline CDR1 and CDR2: SGHTA and FQGTGA. The DNA of the CDR3 is TGTGCCAGCAGCCAGAGCGGGCCACCCCCCTACAATGAGCAGTTCTTC. Translating it yields CASSQSGPPPYNEQFF.

The chain employs TRBV24-1 and TRBJ1-2, with TRBD1 matching 8 bases. CDR3 length equals 13 residues. Germline trimming cut 3 bases from V and 7 bases from J; bases unmatched to any gene: 3. CDR1 and CDR2 from the germline V gene are KGHDR and SFDVKD. The CDR3 loop reads CATSDDRGVGYTF. The CDR3 bases are TGTGCCACCAGTGATGACAGGGGTGTTGGCTACACCTTC.

The CDR3 reads CASSLEEATPLHF. CDR3 DNA sequence: TGTGCCAGCAGCTTAGAGGAGGCGACACCCCTCCACTTT. This rearrangement joins TRBV11-1 to TRBJ1-6, with no clear D. Germline lookup yields CDR1 SGHAT and CDR2 FQDESV (reference sequence). V was cut by 1 base and J by 11 bases, with 9 bases left in between. CDR3 size: 13 residues.